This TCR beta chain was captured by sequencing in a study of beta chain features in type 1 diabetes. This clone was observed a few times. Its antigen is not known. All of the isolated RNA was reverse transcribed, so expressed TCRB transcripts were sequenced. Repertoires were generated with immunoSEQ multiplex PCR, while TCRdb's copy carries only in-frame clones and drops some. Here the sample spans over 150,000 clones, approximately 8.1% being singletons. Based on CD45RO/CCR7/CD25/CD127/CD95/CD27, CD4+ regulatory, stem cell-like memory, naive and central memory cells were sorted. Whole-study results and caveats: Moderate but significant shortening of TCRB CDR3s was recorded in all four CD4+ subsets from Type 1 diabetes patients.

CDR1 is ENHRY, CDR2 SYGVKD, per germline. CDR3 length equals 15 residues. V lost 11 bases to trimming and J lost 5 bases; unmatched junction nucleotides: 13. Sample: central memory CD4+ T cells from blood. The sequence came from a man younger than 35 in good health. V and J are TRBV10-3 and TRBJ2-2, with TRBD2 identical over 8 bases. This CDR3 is CAVQGRASGTGELFF. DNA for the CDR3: TGTGCCGTCCAGGGAAGGGCTAGCGGGACCGGGGAGCTGTTTTTT.